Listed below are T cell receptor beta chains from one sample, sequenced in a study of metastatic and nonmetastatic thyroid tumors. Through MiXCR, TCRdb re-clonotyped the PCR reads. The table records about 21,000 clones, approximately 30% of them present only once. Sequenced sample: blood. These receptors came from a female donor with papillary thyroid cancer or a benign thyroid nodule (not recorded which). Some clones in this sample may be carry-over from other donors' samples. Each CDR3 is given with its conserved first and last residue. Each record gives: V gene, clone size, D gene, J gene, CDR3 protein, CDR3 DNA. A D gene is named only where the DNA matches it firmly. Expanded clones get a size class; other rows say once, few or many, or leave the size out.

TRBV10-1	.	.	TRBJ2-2	CASRRDMGLAGELIF	TGCGCCAGCAGGAGAGACATGGGGCTTGCCGGGGAGCTGATTTTT
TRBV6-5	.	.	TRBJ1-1	CASSLAGGEAFF	TGTGCCAGCAGCTTAGCGGGCGGTGAAGCTTTCTTT
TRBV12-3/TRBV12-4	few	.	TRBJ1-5	CASSFDFWGADQPQHF	TGTGCCAGCAGTTTCGATTTTTGGGGGGCCGATCAGCCCCAGCATTTT
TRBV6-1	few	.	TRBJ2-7	CASRLSERQAISYEQYF	TGTGCCAGCAGACTGTCTGAACGACAGGCGATCTCCTACGAGCAGTACTTC
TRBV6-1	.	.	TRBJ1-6	CATSISYNSPLHF	TGTGCCACCAGTATCTCCTATAATTCACCCCTCCACTTT
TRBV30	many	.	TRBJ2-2	CAWRTYTGELFF	TGTGCCTGGCGGACCTACACCGGGGAGCTGTTTTTT
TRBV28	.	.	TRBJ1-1	CASSLQATEAFF	TGTGCCAGCAGTTTACAGGCCACTGAAGCTTTCTTT
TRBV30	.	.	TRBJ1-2	CAWLADNYGYTF	TGTGCCTGGTTAGCGGATAACTATGGCTACACCTTC
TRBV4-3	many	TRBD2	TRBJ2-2	CASSQALAGGFQLNTGELFF	TGCGCCAGCAGCCAAGCGTTGGCGGGGGGGTTTCAATTAAACACCGGGGAGCTGTTTTTT
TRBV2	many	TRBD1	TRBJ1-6	CASIRQGRPNSPLHF	TGTGCCAGCATCAGACAGGGGCGGCCCAATTCACCCCTCCACTTT
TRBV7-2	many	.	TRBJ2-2	CASSFSRAAELFF	TGTGCCAGCAGCTTTTCCAGGGCCGCGGAGCTGTTTTTT
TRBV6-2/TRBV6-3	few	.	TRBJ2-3	CASSYTGASTDTQYF	TGTGCCAGCAGTTATACAGGAGCTAGCACAGATACGCAGTATTTT
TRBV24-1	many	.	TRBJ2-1	CATGDNYNEQFF	TGTGCCACCGGGGACAACTACAATGAGCAGTTCTTC
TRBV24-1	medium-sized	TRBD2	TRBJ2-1	CATSASGRLYNEQFF	TGTGCCACCAGTGCGAGCGGGAGATTGTACAATGAGCAGTTCTTC
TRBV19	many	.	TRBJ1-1	CASSIAGASGTEAFF	TGTGCCAGTAGTATAGCGGGGGCCTCGGGAACTGAAGCTTTCTTT
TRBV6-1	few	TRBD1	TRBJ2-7	CATRDRGYYEQYF	TGTGCCACCCGGGACAGGGGTTACTACGAGCAGTACTTC
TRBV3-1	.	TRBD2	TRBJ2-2	CASSPAGEVTGELFF	TGTGCCAGCAGCCCAGCGGGAGAGGTCACCGGGGAGCTGTTTTTT
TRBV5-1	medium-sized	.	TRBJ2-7	CASSLYSNSYEQYF	TGCGCCAGCAGCTTGTACAGTAACTCCTACGAGCAGTACTTC
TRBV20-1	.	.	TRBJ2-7	CSARSGFAYEQYF	TGCAGTGCTAGGTCGGGGTTTGCCTACGAGCAGTACTTC
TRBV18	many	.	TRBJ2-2	CASSPLTGRGTGELFF	TGTGCCAGCTCACCACTGACAGGGAGGGGCACCGGGGAGCTGTTTTTT
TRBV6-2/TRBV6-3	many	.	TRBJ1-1	CASSYSIRAGRTEAFF	TGTGCCAGCAGTTACTCGATCAGGGCTGGTCGGACTGAAGCTTTCTTT
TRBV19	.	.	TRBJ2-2	CASSIMTAFTGELFF	TGTGCCAGTAGTATAATGACTGCATTCACCGGGGAGCTGTTTTTT